This T cell receptor beta chain appears in the sequencing data of a study of pediatric ulcerative colitis. Across the whole study: Several patients showed pancolitis and two showed left-sided colitis.

Sequencing depth was up to 500,000 reads per sample. Here immunoSEQ multiplex PCR was the method, and the copy in TCRdb shows in-frame clones only, minus some. The sample includes tens of thousands of clones, 70% to 90% of them seen just once. The sequenced sample consisted of blood. This clonotype was obtained from a boy aged 5-17 years with severe ulcerative colitis.

The CDR3 nucleotides are TGTGCCAGCAGAACAGTCTCCTACAATGAGCAGTTCTTC. Translated: CASRTVSYNEQFF. The V and J genes are TRBV5-6 and TRBJ2-1; D is ambiguous. This CDR3 has 13 amino acids. CDR1 is SGHDT, CDR2 YYEEEE, per germline. The V and J ends lost 5 bases and 0 bases respectively, with 6 bases between them.